This T cell receptor (beta chain) was identified during a study of blood T cell repertoires in COVID-19. Overall study context: PBMCs, B-cell-depleted T cells, or T cells provided the cDNA or gDNA that made up the material.

The CDR3 length is 13 residues. V shed 5 bases, J shed 4 bases, and the junction held 5 bases outside the gene matches. Germline loops: CDR1 MNHNY, CDR2 SVGAGI (reference sequence). In the authors' workflow: How many nucleated cells were present was estimated from reference gene primer amplification. The protocol was immunoSEQ multiplex PCR, while the TCRdb copy is restricted to in-frame clones and leaves out a portion. V, J and clone size are taken as reported in that table, and D and trimming were inferred from the DNA itself. The sample has 90,000 to 120,000 clones; around 90% are singletons. The clonotype originates from a human donor in a cohort sampled during active COVID-19. The chain combines TRBV6-6 with TRBJ2-7; 7 positions match TRBD1. The sequencing sample was made of peripheral blood. The CDR3 DNA is TGTGCCAGCAGTCAACAGGGGACGTACGAGCAGTACTTC. This codes for CASSQQGTYEQYF.